This TCR beta chain comes out of a study of T-cell reconstitution after alpha-beta-depleted transplantation in children. Regarding the study as a whole: T-cell counts and diversity at one year post-transplant came mainly from newly produced T cells.

A TCRbeta library incorporating unique molecular identifiers was prepared. TCRdb fed the PCR reads into MiXCR, producing one record per CDR3 protein. The sample has 700,000 to 850,000 distinct CDR3 sequences; under 20% are singletons. The table lists this clonotype with a few counts. Its antigen remains unknown. The V and J ends lost 5 bases and 5 bases respectively, with 11 bases between them. The germline CDR1 and CDR2 sequences are LGHDT and YNNKEL (reference sequence). The CDR3 spans 13 residues. The specimen comprised PBMCs, mostly from graft donor cells, sampled 360 days after TCRalphabeta/CD19-depleted stem cell transplant. The sequence was collected from a male patient between 5 and 17 years old who had a stem cell transplant for acute lymphoblastic leukemia, so the T cells may come from the graft donor. The J gene is TRBJ2-3, the V gene TRBV3-1, with D possibly being TRBD2 (7 bases). CDR3 DNA sequence: TGTGCCAGCAGCTGGGAGGGGGTAGATACGCAGTATTTT. It encodes CASSWEGVDTQYF.